Presented here are 12 T cell receptor beta chains from one specimen sequenced in a study of blood T cells in healthy people across ages. Together with a sample-barcoded 5' primer, a J-beta primer mix was included in a second PCR lasting roughly 6 to 12 cycles. Each CDR3 protein is one row after TCRdb ran MiXCR on the 5' RACE reads. Of more than 1,400,000 distinct CDR3 sequences in the sample, 42% are singletons; the top ten hold 7% to 9.5%. Sample: blood. These receptors all stem from a woman aged 18 to 35 in good health.

The chain recombines TRBV6-2 or TRBV6-3 with TRBJ2-5; 10 bases match TRBD2. V was clipped by 7 bases and J by 11 bases; unmatched bases: 13. CDR3 size: 14 residues. Germline V CDR1 and CDR2: MNHEY, SVGEGT. CDR3 protein: CASMGSGRDNEQYF. CDR3 bases: TGTGCCAGCATGGGAAGCGGGAGGGACAATGAGCAGTACTTC.

This clonotype was counted many times. This chain connects TRBV7-8 to TRBJ2-7; 7 nucleotides line up with TRBD2. The CDR3 length is 15 residues. CDR1 is SGHVS, CDR2 FQNEAQ, per germline. V gave up 1 base and J gave up 0 bases; unmatched junction bases: 3. The CDR3 region is CASSLGLAVSYEQYF. In DNA, the CDR3 is TGTGCCAGCAGCTTAGGGCTAGCGGTCTCCTACGAGCAGTACTTC.

The J gene is TRBJ1-1, the V gene TRBV4-1; a weak D match, TRBD1 (5 bases). CDR3 size: 12 residues. The germline CDR1 and CDR2 sequences are MGHRA and YSYEKL. Trimming took 4 bases from V and 7 from J, leaving 10 bases between them. In DNA form, the CDR3 reads TGCGCCAGCAGCCCGGGACTTAATGAAGCTTTCTTT. Its translation: CASSPGLNEAFF.

This clonotype was observed a single time. This chain connects TRBV5-1 to TRBJ1-2, with a weak D call TRBD1 (5 bases). Germline V gene lookup returns CDR1 SGHRS and CDR2 YFSETQ. Trimming cost V 7 bases and J 0 bases, with 31 bases left between them. CDR3 size: 20 residues. CDR3 nucleotides: TGCGCCAGCGGGGACCTTCGGCCATTTCAGCCCAGAGGGGCTAACTATGGCTACACCTTC. It yields the protein CASGDLRPFQPRGANYGYTF.

This chain uses TRBV20-1 with TRBJ2-6; D gene uncertain. The CDR3 contains 13 residues. Per germline, CDR1 DFQATT and CDR2 SNEGSKA (reference sequence). The CDR3, as DNA: TGCAGCCACATAACGTCTGGGGCCAACGTCCTGACTTTC. It codes for CSHITSGANVLTF.

The chain is built from TRBV12-3 or TRBV12-4 and TRBJ2-5; D may be TRBD1 or TRBD2 (6 bases each). This CDR3 comprises 14 residues. Trimming left V 2 bases short and J 4 bases short, with 11 bases between. The CDR3 loop is CASSLLGGSETQYF. CDR3 bases: TGTGCCAGCAGTTTACTAGGGGGGTCAGAGACCCAGTACTTC.

The chain has TRBV6-6 and TRBJ1-6, with a weak D call TRBD1 (5 bases). Germline values: CDR1 MNHNY, CDR2 SVGAGI (reference sequence). The CDR3 sequence is 16 residues long. Trimming removed 5 bases from V and 5 bases from J, with 16 bases in between. CDR3 in DNA: TGTGCCAGCAGTGGTCCGGGGGACGGTAATAATTCACCCCTCCACTTT. It is translated as CASSGPGDGNNSPLHF.

This chain connects TRBV14 to TRBJ1-2; D call uncertain. The CDR3 spans 15 residues. Trimming took off 1 base at V and 4 bases at J, with 13 bases between the two ends. Germline CDR1 SGHDN, CDR2 FVKESK. CDR3 region: CASSQVPGSTYGYTF. The CDR3, as DNA: TGTGCCAGCAGCCAAGTGCCGGGCAGTACCTATGGCTACACCTTC.

V usage is TRBV7-9 and J usage is TRBJ1-1, with D uncertain. The V gene's germline CDR1 is SEHNR and CDR2 FQNEAQ (reference sequence). The V end lost 1 base, the J end lost 7 bases, and 7 bases lay between the germline ends. The CDR3 length is 12 residues. This chain's CDR3 is CASSLGKNEAFF. The CDR3 nucleotides are TGTGCCAGCAGCTTAGGCAAAAATGAAGCTTTCTTT.

The chain couples TRBV6-6 to TRBJ2-7; 12 bases map to TRBD2. From germline, CDR1 is MNHNY and CDR2 SVGAGI (reference sequence). Germline trimming cut 2 bases from V and 7 bases from J; bases unmatched to any gene: 6. The CDR3 spans 15 residues. The CDR3 here is CASSYPTSGGNEQYF. The CDR3 DNA is TGTGCCAGCAGTTACCCGACTAGCGGGGGTAATGAGCAGTACTTC.

CDR3 sequence (DNA): TGCAGTGCTAGAACTAGCGGGGACCACAATGAGCAGTTCTTC. Translation: CSARTSGDHNEQFF. The chain links TRBV20-1 to TRBJ2-1; 10 bases line up with TRBD2. Germline lookup yields CDR1 DFQATT and CDR2 SNEGSKA (reference sequence). Trimming took 2 bases from V and 5 from J; bases not matched to a gene: 3. CDR3 size: 14 residues.

This chain connects TRBV18 to TRBJ2-1, with D perhaps TRBD1 or TRBD2 (5 bases each). The CDR3 spans 15 residues. V shed 6 bases and J shed 4 bases, with 16 bases lying between them. Germline V gene lookup returns CDR1 KGHSH and CDR2 LQKENI. CDR3: CASSEGPYEYNEQFF. In DNA, the CDR3 is TGTGCCAGCTCCGAGGGACCCTACGAATACAATGAGCAGTTCTTC.